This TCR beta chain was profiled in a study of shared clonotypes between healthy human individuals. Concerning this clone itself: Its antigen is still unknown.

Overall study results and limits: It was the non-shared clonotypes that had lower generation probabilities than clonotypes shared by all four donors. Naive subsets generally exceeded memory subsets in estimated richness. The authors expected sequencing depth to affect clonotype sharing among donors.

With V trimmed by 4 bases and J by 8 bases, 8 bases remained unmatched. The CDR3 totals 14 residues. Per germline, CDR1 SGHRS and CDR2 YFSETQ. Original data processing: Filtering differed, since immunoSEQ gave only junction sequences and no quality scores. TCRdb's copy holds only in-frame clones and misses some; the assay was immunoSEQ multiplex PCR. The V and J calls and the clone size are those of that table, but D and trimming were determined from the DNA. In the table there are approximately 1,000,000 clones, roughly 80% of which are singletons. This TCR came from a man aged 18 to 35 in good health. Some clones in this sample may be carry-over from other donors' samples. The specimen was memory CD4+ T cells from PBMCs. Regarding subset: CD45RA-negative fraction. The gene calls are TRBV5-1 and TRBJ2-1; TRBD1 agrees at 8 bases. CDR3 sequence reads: CASSLDRVGDEQFF. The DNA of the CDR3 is TGCGCCAGCAGCCTGGACAGGGTGGGGGATGAGCAGTTCTTC.